A single sample gave rise to the 24 T cell receptor beta chains below, sequenced in a study of CD8+CD57+ T cells in acquired aplastic anemia. Genomic DNA acted as the template from which TCR beta VDJ combination and CDR3 sequence profiling were carried out. TCRdb itself ran the reads through MiXCR, one entry per CDR3 protein. The sample includes over 150,000 distinct CDR3 sequences, around 59% of them seen just once. The sequenced sample consisted of sorted CD4+, CD8+, or CD8+CD57+ T cells (not recorded which) from PBMCs. The receptors here all came from a human donor in good health, serving as a control.

CDR3 bases: TGTGCCAGCAGCTCGGACAGGGTCGCCACTGAAGCTTTCTTT. This sequence encodes CASSSDRVATEAFF. The chain links TRBV5-4 to TRBJ1-1, with 8 bases matching TRBD1. The germline V gene encodes CDR1 SGHNT and CDR2 YYREEE (reference sequence). V dropped 3 bases and J dropped 4; count of bases not matched to a gene: 5. The CDR3 consists of 14 residues. Full variable domain (rest looked up from reference TRBV5-4 and TRBJ1-1): ETGVTQSPTHLIKTRGQQVTLRCSSQSGHNTVSWYQQALGQGPQFIFQYYREEENGRGNFPPRFSGLQFPNYSSELNVNALELDDSALYLCASSSDRVATEAFFGQGTRLTVV.

Many counts were recorded for this clonotype. V usage is TRBV19 and J usage is TRBJ2-2; D assignment may be TRBD1 or TRBD2 (5 bases each). The CDR3 has 18 residues. Looked up from germline, CDR1 is LNHDA and CDR2 is SQIVND (reference sequence). The V end was cut by 7 bases, the J end by 4 bases, with 25 bases between. The DNA for the CDR3 is TGTGCCAGTAAAAGAGCGAGGGGCATCGACTTAAGCACCGGGGAGCTGTTTTTT. This sequence encodes CASKRARGIDLSTGELFF.

Turning to this clonotype: A much bigger clone sits one base away, suggesting this may be a read error. This rearrangement joins TRBV6-6 to TRBJ1-6; D gene uncertain. With 4 bases removed from V and 14 bases from J, the gap between germline ends came to 18 bases. The CDR3 length is 14 residues. Germline V CDR1 and CDR2: MNHNY, SVGAGI (reference sequence). The CDR3 sequence is CASSFDSIGVALHF. The CDR3 bases are TGTGCCAGCAGTTTTGACTCGATCGGGGTGGCCCTCCACTTT.

The chain uses TRBV25-1 and TRBJ1-1; TRBD1 aligns across 9 bases. Per the germline V gene, CDR1 is MGHDK and CDR2 is SYGVNS. CDR3 length: 16 amino acids. With V trimmed by 5 bases and J by 0 bases, 7 bases remained unmatched. CDR3 amino acids: CASSFPGTGLNTEAFF. The CDR3 bases are TGTGCCAGCAGTTTTCCTGGGACAGGGCTGAACACTGAAGCTTTCTTT.

V gene TRBV18 combines with J gene TRBJ2-7; weak D call: TRBD1 (6 bases). The CDR3 has 14 residues. The ends were cut back, 4 bases at V and 4 bases at J, with 14 bases in the middle. Germline V lookup: CDR1 KGHSH, CDR2 LQKENI. CDR3 sequence (DNA): TGTGCCAGCTCACGTACAGGGATCCCGTACGAGCAGTACTTC. The encoded protein is CASSRTGIPYEQYF.

The rearrangement joins TRBV20-1 to TRBJ2-7; D is unresolved. V lost 0 bases to trimming and J lost 0 bases, with 9 bases between them. Per germline, CDR1 DFQATT and CDR2 SNEGSKA (reference sequence). This CDR3 has 14 residues. This chain's CDR3 is CSARDGRSSYEQYF. CDR3 sequence (DNA): TGCAGTGCTAGAGATGGACGGAGCTCCTACGAGCAGTACTTC.

V gene TRBV29-1 combines with J gene TRBJ2-7; 8 nucleotides match TRBD2. This CDR3 contains 11 residues. V gave up 7 bases and J gave up 3 bases; unmatched junction bases: 2. Germline CDR1 SQVTM, CDR2 ANQGSEA. Here the CDR3 reads CSAGGGYEQYF. In DNA, the CDR3 is TGCAGCGCCGGGGGGGGCTACGAGCAGTACTTC.

The chain recombines TRBV2 with TRBJ2-7; 8 bases match TRBD1. Per germline, CDR1 SNHLY and CDR2 FYNNEI. The ends lost 5 bases at V and 3 bases at J; junction bases unmatched: 3. The CDR3 is 13 amino acids. CDR3 coding DNA: TGTGCCAGCAGTATACAGGGGGACTACGAGCAGTACTTC. This codes for CASSIQGDYEQYF.

This clonotype was recorded once. Here the CDR3 DNA reads TGCAGTGCCCCCCCCGGGACGGGGCAAGAGACCCAGTACTTC. Amino acid sequence: CSAPPGTGQETQYF. This chain links TRBV20-1 with TRBJ2-5; D is perhaps TRBD1 or TRBD2 (5 bases each). The V end was cut by 6 bases, the J end by 2 bases, with 16 bases between. This CDR3 has 14 residues. Germline V gives CDR1 DFQATT, CDR2 SNEGSKA (reference sequence).

J is TRBJ2-5 and V is TRBV20-1; D unresolved. This CDR3 has 13 amino acids. V lost 0 bases and J 5 bases, leaving 10 bases between the germline ends. The germline V gene has CDR1 DFQATT and CDR2 SNEGSKA (reference sequence). CDR3 sequence (DNA): TGCAGTGCTAGAGATCTCGAAGGGGAGACCCAGTACTTC. It translates to CSARDLEGETQYF.

This chain joins TRBV7-9 and TRBJ1-5; TRBD1 matches 7 bases. CDR1 SEHNR and CDR2 FQNEAQ come from the germline V gene (reference sequence). The CDR3 contains 14 residues. With 5 bases clipped from V and 5 bases from J, the junction kept 6 bases outside the gene matches. The CDR3 loop is CASSDDRVDQPQHF. Written as DNA, the CDR3 is TGTGCCAGCAGCGACGACAGGGTGGATCAGCCCCAGCATTTT. Drawing the rest from reference TRBV7-9 and TRBJ1-5, the complete variable domain is DTGVSQNPRHKITKRGQNVTFRCDPISEHNRLYWYRQTLGQGPEFLTYFQNEAQLEKSRLLSDRFSAERPKGSFSTLEIQRTEQGDSAMYLCASSDDRVDQPQHFGDGTRLSIL.

The chain is built from TRBV7-9 and TRBJ2-3; a weak D match, TRBD1 (7 bases). Trimming took 4 bases from V and 1 from J, leaving 12 bases between them. The CDR3 is 15 residues long. CDR1 and CDR2 from the germline V gene are SEHNR and FQNEAQ (reference sequence). The CDR3 sequence is CASSYTGEGTDTQYF. For the CDR3, the DNA is TGTGCCAGCAGCTATACAGGGGAGGGCACAGATACGCAGTATTTT.

This clonotype appeared a single time. This chain uses TRBV5-5 with TRBJ1-2; D perhaps matches TRBD1 (5 bases). Trimming took off 5 bases at V and 5 bases at J, with 16 bases between the two ends. Germline CDR1 is SGHKS and CDR2 is YYEKEE (reference sequence). The CDR3 has 14 residues. CDR3 DNA sequence: TGTGCCAGCAGTACCGGGACCGGTGCATATGGCTACACCTTC. This gives the protein CASSTGTGAYGYTF.

At least ten counts were recorded for this clonotype. In nucleotides, the CDR3 is TGTGCCATCCTGCAGGATCCTGCTTTATATGGCTACACCTTC. Translated: CAILQDPALYGYTF. The rearrangement links TRBV6-6 to TRBJ1-2; D gene uncertain. CDR3 length: 14 residues. CDR1 is MNHNY, CDR2 SVGAGI, per germline (reference sequence). Trimming pared 10 bases from V and 5 bases from J, leaving 20 bases between.

V usage is TRBV10-2 and J usage is TRBJ2-7; no definite D call. This CDR3 spans 15 amino acids. The germline V gene encodes CDR1 WSHSY and CDR2 SAAADI. Trimming took off 7 bases at V and 4 bases at J, with 20 bases between the two ends. This CDR3 reads CASTAPGYGVYEQYF. CDR3 nucleotide sequence: TGCGCCAGCACTGCCCCTGGGTATGGGGTATACGAGCAGTACTTC.

The V gene is TRBV10-3, the J gene TRBJ2-7, with D possibly being TRBD1 or TRBD2 (6 bases each). V was shortened by 10 bases and J by 0 bases, with 25 bases between the two germline ends. CDR1 and CDR2 from the germline V gene are ENHRY and SYGVKD. This CDR3 has 17 residues. CDR3 amino acids: CASKVGMAGTRSYEQYF. CDR3 nucleotides: TGTGCCAGCAAGGTGGGGATGGCGGGGACACGCTCCTACGAGCAGTACTTC.

V is TRBV5-1 and J is TRBJ2-5; D uncertain. The germline gives CDR1 SGHRS, CDR2 YFSETQ. V lost 5 bases, J lost 5 bases, and 7 bases lay in between. The CDR3 runs 11 residues. The CDR3 region is CASSDSETQYF. In nucleotides, the CDR3 is TGCGCCAGCAGTGACTCGGAGACCCAGTACTTC.

V is TRBV6-4 and J is TRBJ2-4; D is unresolved. V shed 6 bases and J shed 0 bases, with 18 bases lying between them. The germline gives CDR1 MRHNA, CDR2 SNTAGT. The CDR3 length is 17 residues. In DNA, the CDR3 is TGTGCCAGCAGCCACGCCAGATCTCGGGTAGCCAAAAACATTCAGTACTTC. Its protein product is CASSHARSRVAKNIQYF.

Comment on this clonotype: Germline is not matched at one junction end, which may reflect a read error. This chain uses TRBV18 with TRBJ2-7; perhaps TRBD1 as D (6 bases). This CDR3 is built from 14 residues. Germline-derived CDR1 and CDR2 are KGHSH and LQKENI. The CDR3 here is CASSHPSRGHERYF. CDR3 DNA sequence: TGTGCCAGCTCACACCCAAGCAGGGGCCACGAGCGGTACTTC.

This clonotype was found once. This chain links TRBV12-3 or TRBV12-4 with TRBJ1-2, with a tentative D call TRBD1 (5 bases). V was cut by 6 bases and J by 7 bases, with 21 bases left in between. The CDR3 is 15 residues long. The CDR3 is CASSASRVREAGYTF. The DNA of the CDR3 is TGTGCCAGCAGCGCCTCCAGGGTCAGGGAGGCTGGCTACACCTTC.

The chain couples TRBV7-8 to TRBJ1-5; 8 nucleotides line up with TRBD1. The V segment lost 5 bases and the J segment 0 bases; nucleotides outside the gene matches: 12. The CDR3 has 18 residues. CDR1 is SGHVS and CDR2 is FQNEAQ in the germline V gene. CDR3 nucleotide sequence: TGTGCCAGCAGCCCTAGACAGGGGTGGCGAGCTAGCAATCAGCCCCAGCATTTT. Amino acid sequence: CASSPRQGWRASNQPQHF.

The sample holds one count of this clonotype. V gene TRBV5-1 combines with J gene TRBJ1-2; D possibly corresponds to TRBD1 (5 bases). V was trimmed by 4 bases and J by 12 bases, leaving 16 bases between them. The CDR3 extends over 12 amino acids. Germline V gene data show CDR1 as SGHRS and CDR2 as YFSETQ. CDR3 sequence (DNA): TGCGCCAGCAGCGTGGACATAAGGGGAAACACCTTC. Translating it yields CASSVDIRGNTF.

The chain couples TRBV6-4 to TRBJ1-5; D is possibly TRBD1 (6 bases). Per germline, CDR1 MRHNA and CDR2 SNTAGT. V gave up 6 bases and J gave up 5 bases, with 11 bases separating them. The CDR3 has 13 residues. CDR3 bases: TGTGCCAGCAGCCGGGACACTTATCAGCCCCAGCATTTT. It codes for CASSRDTYQPQHF.

The CDR3 spells CASSIEGTETQYF. The CDR3 DNA is TGTGCCAGTAGTATAGAGGGAACGGAGACCCAGTACTTC. The rearrangement joins TRBV19 to TRBJ2-5, with unresolved D. V was shortened by 0 bases and J by 5 bases, with 7 bases between the two germline ends. This CDR3 spans 13 amino acids. The germline gives CDR1 LNHDA, CDR2 SQIVND (reference sequence).